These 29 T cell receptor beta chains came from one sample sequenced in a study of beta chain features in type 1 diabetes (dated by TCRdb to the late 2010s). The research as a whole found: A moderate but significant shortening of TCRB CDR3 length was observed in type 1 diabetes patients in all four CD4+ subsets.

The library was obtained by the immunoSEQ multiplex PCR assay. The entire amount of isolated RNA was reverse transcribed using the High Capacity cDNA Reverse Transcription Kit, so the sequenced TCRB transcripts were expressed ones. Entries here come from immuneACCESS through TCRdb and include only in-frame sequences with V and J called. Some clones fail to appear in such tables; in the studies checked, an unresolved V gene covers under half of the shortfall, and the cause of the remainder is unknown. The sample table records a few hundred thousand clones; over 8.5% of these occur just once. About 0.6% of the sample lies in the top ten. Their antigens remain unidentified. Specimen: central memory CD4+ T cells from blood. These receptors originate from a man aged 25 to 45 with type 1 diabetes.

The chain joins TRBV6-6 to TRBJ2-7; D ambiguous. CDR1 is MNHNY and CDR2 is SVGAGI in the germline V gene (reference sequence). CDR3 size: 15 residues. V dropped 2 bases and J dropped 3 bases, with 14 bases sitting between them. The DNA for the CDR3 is TGTGCCAGCAGTTACGGCGGCTCCTACTTCTACGAGCAGTACTTC. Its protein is CASSYGGSYFYEQYF.

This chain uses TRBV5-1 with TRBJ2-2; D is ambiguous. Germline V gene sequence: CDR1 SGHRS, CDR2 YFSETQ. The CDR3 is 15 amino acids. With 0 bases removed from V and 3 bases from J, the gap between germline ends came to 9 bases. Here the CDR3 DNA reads TGCGCCAGCAGCTTGGAAGGGCCGGACACCGGGGAGCTGTTTTTT. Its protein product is CASSLEGPDTGELFF.

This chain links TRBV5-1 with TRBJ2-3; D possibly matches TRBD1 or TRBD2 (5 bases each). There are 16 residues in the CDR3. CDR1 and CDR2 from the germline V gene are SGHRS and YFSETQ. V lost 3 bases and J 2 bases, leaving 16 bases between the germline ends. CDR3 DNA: TGCGCCAGCAGCTCCGCCCAGGGAGCGAACACAGATACGCAGTATTTT. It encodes CASSSAQGANTDTQYF.

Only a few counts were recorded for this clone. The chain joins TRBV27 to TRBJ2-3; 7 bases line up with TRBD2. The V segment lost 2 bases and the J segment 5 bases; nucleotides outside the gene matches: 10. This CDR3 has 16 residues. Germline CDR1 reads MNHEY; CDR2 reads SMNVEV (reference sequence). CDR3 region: CASSLSLAANQDTQYF. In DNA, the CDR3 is TGTGCCAGCAGTTTAAGCCTAGCGGCCAACCAAGATACGCAGTATTTT.

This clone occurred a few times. CDR3 bases: TGTGCCAGCAGTGAAAATTCTGGAGGGGGCAGCAATCAGCCCCAGCATTTT. Its protein is CASSENSGGGSNQPQHF. This chain connects TRBV2 to TRBJ1-5; 7 nucleotides line up with TRBD1. Germline trimming cut 2 bases from V and 1 base from J; bases unmatched to any gene: 8. Germline lookup yields CDR1 SNHLY and CDR2 FYNNEI. The CDR3 extends over 17 amino acids.

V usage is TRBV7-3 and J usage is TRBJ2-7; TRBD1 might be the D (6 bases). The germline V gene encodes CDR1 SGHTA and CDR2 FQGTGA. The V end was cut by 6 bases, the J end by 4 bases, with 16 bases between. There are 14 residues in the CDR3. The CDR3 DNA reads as TGTGCCAGCAGGAAGGCTACAGGGTATTACGAGCAGTACTTC. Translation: CASRKATGYYEQYF.

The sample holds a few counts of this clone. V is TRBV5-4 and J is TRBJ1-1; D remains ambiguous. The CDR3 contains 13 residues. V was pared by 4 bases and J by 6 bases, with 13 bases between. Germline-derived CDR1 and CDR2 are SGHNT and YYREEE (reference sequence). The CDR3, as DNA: TGTGCCAGCAGCGGCCGGGGTATCTCTGAAGCTTTCTTT. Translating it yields CASSGRGISEAFF.

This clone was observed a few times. The CDR3 loop reads CASSQDWGRAFPYEQYF. CDR3 sequence (DNA): TGTGCCAGCAGCCAAGACTGGGGGCGGGCGTTCCCCTACGAGCAGTACTTC. The chain couples TRBV4-2 to TRBJ2-7; the D gene is possibly TRBD1 (6 bases). The CDR3 totals 17 residues. Germline CDR1 is LGHNA and CDR2 is YNFKEQ. Trimming took 0 bases from V and 2 from J, leaving 17 bases between them.

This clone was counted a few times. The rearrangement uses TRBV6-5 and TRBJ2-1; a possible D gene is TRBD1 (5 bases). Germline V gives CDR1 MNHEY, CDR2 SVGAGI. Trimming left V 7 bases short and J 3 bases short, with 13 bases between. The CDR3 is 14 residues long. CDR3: CASKGKYDYNEQFF. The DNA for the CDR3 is TGTGCCAGCAAGGGGAAGTACGACTACAATGAGCAGTTCTTC.

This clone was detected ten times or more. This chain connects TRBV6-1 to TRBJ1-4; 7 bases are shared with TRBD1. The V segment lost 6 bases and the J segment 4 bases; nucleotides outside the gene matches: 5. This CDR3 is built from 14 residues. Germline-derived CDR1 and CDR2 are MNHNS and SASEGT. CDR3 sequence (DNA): TGTGCCAGCAGGGTCCGGGACAGTAATGAAAAACTGTTTTTT. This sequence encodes CASRVRDSNEKLFF.

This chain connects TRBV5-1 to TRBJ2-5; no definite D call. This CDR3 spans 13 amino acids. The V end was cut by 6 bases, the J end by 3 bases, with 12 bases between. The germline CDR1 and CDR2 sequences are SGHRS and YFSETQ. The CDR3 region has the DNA TGCGCCAGCACCACTTGGGCAGAAGAGACCCAGTACTTC. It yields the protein CASTTWAEETQYF. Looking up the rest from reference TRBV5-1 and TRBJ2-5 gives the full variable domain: KAGVTQTPRYLIKTRGQQVTLSCSPISGHRSVSWYQQTPGQGLQFLFEYFSETQRNKGNFPGRFSGRQFSNSRSEMNVSTLELGDSALYLCASTTWAEETQYFGPGTRLLVL.

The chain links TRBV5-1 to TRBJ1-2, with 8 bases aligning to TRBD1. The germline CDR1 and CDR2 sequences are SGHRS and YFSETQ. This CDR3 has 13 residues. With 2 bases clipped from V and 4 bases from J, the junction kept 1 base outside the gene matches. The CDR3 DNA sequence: TGCGCCAGCAGCTTACAGGGGGGCTATGGCTACACCTTC. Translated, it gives CASSLQGGYGYTF.

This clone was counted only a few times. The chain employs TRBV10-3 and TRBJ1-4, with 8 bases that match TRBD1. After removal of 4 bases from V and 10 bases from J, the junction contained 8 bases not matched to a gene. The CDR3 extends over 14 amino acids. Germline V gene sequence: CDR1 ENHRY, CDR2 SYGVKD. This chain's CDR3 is CAISGQGNEGKLFF. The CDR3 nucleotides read TGTGCCATCAGTGGACAGGGGAATGAAGGAAAACTGTTTTTT.

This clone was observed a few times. The CDR3 loop reads CASSLFGQGSTGELFF. In DNA, the CDR3 is TGTGCCAGCAGCTTATTTGGACAGGGATCCACCGGGGAGCTGTTTTTT. This chain joins TRBV7-2 and TRBJ2-2; 8 bases line up with TRBD1. CDR1 is SGHTA, CDR2 FQGNSA, per germline. The V segment lost 2 bases and the J segment 4 bases; nucleotides outside the gene matches: 6. CDR3 length equals 16 residues.

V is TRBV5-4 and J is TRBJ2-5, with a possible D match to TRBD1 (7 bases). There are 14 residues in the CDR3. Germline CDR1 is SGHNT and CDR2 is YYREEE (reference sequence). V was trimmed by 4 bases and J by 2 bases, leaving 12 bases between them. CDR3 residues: CASSQGDSQETQYF. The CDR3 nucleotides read TGTGCCAGCAGCCAGGGGGACTCTCAAGAGACCCAGTACTTC.

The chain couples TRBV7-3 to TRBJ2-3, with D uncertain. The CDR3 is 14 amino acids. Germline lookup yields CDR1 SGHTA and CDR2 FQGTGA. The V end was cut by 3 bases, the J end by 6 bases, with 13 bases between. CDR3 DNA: TGTGCCAGCAGCTTCACCATAAGTTCCGATACGCAGTATTTT. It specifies CASSFTISSDTQYF.

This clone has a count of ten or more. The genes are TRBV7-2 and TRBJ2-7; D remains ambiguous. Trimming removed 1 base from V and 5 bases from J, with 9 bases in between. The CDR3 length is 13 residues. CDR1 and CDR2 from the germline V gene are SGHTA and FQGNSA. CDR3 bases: TGTGCCAGCAGCTTAGTGCGACGAAACGAGCAGTACTTC. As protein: CASSLVRRNEQYF.

The CDR3 loop reads CASSLGSMNTEAFF. CDR3 bases: TGTGCCAGCAGCTTAGGCAGCATGAACACTGAAGCTTTCTTT. The chain combines TRBV7-3 with TRBJ1-1; D uncertain. The CDR3 has 14 residues. Trimming took off 2 bases at V and 0 bases at J, with 7 bases between the two ends. Germline V lookup: CDR1 SGHTA, CDR2 FQGTGA.

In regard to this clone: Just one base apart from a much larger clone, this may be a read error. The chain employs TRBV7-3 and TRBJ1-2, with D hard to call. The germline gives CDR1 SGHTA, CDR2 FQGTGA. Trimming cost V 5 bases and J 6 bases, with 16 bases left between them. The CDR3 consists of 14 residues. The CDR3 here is CASSHAHGGDGYTF. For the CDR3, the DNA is TGTGCCAGCAGCCATGCCCACGGCGGCGATGGCTACACCTTC.

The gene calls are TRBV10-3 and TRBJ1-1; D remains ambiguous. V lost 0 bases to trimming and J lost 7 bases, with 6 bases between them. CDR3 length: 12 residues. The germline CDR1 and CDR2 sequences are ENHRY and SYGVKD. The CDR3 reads CAISESKVEAFF. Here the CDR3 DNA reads TGTGCCATCAGTGAGTCGAAGGTTGAAGCTTTCTTT.

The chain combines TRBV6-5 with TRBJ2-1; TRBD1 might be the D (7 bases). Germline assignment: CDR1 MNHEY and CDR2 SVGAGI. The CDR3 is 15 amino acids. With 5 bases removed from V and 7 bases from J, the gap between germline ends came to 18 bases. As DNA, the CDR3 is TGTGCCAGCAGTCAAAACCCAGGGGGGAGGAATGAGCAGTTCTTC. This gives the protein CASSQNPGGRNEQFF.

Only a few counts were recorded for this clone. CDR3 loop: CASSVASEGAYNEQYF. The DNA for the CDR3 is TGTGCCAGCAGCGTAGCTTCTGAAGGGGCGTACAACGAGCAGTACTTC. The chain is built from TRBV9 and TRBJ2-7, with TRBD1 as a possible D gene (5 bases). The CDR3 length is 16 residues. V was trimmed by 0 bases and J by 5 bases, leaving 18 bases between them. Germline CDR1 reads SGDLS; CDR2 reads YYNGEE. Full variable domain (remainder filled in from reference TRBV9 and TRBJ2-7): DSGVTQTPKHLITATGQRVTLRCSPRSGDLSVYWYQQSLDQGLQFLIQYYNGEERAKGNILERFSAQQFPDLHSELNLSSLELGDSALYFCASSVASEGAYNEQYFGPGTRLTVT.

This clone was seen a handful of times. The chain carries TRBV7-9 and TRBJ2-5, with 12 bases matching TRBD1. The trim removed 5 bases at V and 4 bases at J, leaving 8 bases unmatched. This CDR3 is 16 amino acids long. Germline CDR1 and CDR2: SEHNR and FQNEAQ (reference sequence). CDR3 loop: CASSRKGQGAGETQYF. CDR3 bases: TGTGCCAGCAGCAGGAAGGGACAGGGGGCAGGAGAGACCCAGTACTTC.

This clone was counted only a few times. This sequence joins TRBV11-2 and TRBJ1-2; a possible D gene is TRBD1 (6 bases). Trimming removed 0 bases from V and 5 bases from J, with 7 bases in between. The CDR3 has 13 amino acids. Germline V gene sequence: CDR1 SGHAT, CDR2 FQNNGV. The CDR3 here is CASSLDQGYGYTF. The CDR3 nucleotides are TGTGCCAGCAGCTTAGACCAGGGGTATGGCTACACCTTC.

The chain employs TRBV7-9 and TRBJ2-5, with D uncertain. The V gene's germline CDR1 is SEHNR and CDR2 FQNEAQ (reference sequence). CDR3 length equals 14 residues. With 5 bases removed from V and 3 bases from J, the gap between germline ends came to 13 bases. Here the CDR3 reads CASSPYGGEETQYF. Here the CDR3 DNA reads TGTGCCAGCAGCCCGTACGGTGGGGAAGAGACCCAGTACTTC. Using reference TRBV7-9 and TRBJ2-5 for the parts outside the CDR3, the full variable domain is DTGVSQNPRHKITKRGQNVTFRCDPISEHNRLYWYRQTLGQGPEFLTYFQNEAQLEKSRLLSDRFSAERPKGSFSTLEIQRTEQGDSAMYLCASSPYGGEETQYFGPGTRLLVL.

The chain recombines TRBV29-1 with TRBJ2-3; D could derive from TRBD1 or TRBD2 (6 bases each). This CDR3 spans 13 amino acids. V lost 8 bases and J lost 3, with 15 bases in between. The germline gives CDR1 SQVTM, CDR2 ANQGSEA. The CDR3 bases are TGCAGCCCGAAGGGGGGAGCAACAGATACGCAGTATTTT. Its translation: CSPKGGATDTQYF.

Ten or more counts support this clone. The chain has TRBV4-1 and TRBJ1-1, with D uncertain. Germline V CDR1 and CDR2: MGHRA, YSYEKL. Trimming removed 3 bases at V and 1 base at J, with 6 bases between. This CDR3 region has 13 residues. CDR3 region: CASSHPRNTEAFF. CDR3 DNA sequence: TGCGCCAGCAGCCACCCCAGGAACACTGAAGCTTTCTTT.

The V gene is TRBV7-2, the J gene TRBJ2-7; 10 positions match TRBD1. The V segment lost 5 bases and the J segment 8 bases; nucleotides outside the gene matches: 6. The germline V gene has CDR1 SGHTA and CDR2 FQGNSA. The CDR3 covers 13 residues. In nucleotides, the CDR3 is TGTGCCAGCAGCCCGGGACAGGGGAACAAGCAGTACTTC. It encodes CASSPGQGNKQYF.

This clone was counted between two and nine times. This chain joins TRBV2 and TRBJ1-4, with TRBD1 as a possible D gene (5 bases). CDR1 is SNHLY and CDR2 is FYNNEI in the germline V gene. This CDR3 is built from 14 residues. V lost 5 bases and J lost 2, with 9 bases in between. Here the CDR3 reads CASSKQVTNEKLFF. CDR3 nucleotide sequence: TGTGCCAGCAGTAAACAGGTTACTAATGAAAAACTGTTTTTT. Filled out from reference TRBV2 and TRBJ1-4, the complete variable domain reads EPEVTQTPSHQVTQMGQEVILRCVPISNHLYFYWYRQILGQKVEFLVSFYNNEISEKSEIFDDQFSVERPDGSNFTLKIRSTKLEDSAMYFCASSKQVTNEKLFFGSGTQLSVL.